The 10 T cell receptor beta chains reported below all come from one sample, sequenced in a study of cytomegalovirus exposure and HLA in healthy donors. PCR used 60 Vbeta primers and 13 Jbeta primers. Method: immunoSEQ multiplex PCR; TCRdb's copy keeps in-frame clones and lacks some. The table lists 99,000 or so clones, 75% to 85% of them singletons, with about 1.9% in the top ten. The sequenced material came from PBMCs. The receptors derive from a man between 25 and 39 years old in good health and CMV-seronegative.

DNA of the CDR3: TGTGCCAGCAGCTTGACAGCGGGGACTGAAGCTTTCTTT. It codes for CASSLTAGTEAFF. The J gene is TRBJ1-1, the V gene TRBV11-3, with D possibly being TRBD1 (5 bases). Between the trimmed V and J ends, which lost 3 bases and 5 bases, there was a span of 10 bases. The germline V gene encodes CDR1 SGHNT and CDR2 YENEEA. This CDR3 contains 13 residues.

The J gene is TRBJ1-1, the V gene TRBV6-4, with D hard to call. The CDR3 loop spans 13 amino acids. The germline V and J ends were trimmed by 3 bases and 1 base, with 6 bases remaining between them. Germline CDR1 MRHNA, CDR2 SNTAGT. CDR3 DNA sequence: TGTGCCAGCAGTGAAGTAGCGAACACTGAAGCTTTCTTT. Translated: CASSEVANTEAFF.

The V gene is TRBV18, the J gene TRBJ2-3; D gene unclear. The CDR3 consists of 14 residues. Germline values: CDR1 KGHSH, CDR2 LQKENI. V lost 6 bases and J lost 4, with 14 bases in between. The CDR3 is CASSPPQNSDTQYF. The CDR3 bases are TGTGCCAGCTCCCCCCCCCAAAACTCAGATACGCAGTATTTT.

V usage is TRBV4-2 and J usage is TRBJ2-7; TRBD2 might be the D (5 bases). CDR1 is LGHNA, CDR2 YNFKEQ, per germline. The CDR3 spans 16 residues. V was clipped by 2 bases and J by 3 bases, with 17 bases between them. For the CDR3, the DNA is TGTGCCAGCAGCCAAAAAGCGGCCAGCTCCAGCTACGAGCAGTACTTC. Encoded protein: CASSQKAASSSYEQYF.

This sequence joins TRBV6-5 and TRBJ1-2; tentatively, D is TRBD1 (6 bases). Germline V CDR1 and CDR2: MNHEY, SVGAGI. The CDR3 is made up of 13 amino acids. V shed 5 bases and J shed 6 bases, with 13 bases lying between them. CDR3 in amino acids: CASSHTGNHGYTF. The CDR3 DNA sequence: TGTGCCAGCAGTCATACAGGGAACCATGGCTACACCTTC.

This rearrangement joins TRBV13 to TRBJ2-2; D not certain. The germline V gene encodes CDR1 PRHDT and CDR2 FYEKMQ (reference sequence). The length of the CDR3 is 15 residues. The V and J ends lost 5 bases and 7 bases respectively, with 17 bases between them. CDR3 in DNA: TGTGCCAGCAGCACCCAGGAACAAAGTTTCGGGGAGCTGTTTTTT. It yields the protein CASSTQEQSFGELFF. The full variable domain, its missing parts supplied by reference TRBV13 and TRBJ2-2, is AAGVIQSPRHLIKEKRETATLKCYPIPRHDTVYWYQQGPGQDPQFLISFYEKMQSDKGSIPDRFSAQQFSDYHSELNMSSLELGDSALYFCASSTQEQSFGELFFGEGSRLTVL.

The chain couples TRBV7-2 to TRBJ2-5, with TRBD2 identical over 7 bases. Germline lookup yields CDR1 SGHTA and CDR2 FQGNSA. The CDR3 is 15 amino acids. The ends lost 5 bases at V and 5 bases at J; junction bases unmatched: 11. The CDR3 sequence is CASSPPSGGGETQYF. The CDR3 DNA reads TGTGCCAGCAGCCCGCCGTCGGGGGGTGGGGAGACCCAGTACTTC.

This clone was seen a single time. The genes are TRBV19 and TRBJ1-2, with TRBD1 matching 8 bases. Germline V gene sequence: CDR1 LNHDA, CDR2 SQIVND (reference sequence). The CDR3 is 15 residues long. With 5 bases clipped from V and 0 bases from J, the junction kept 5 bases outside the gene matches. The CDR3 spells CASSRTGLTNYGYTF. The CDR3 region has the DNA TGTGCCAGTAGTCGGACAGGGCTGACTAACTATGGCTACACCTTC. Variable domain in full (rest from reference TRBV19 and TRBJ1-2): DGGITQSPKYLFRKEGQNVTLSCEQNLNHDAMYWYRQDPGQGLRLIYYSQIVNDFQKGDIAEGYSVSREKKESFPLTVTSAQKNPTAFYLCASSRTGLTNYGYTFGSGTRLTVV.

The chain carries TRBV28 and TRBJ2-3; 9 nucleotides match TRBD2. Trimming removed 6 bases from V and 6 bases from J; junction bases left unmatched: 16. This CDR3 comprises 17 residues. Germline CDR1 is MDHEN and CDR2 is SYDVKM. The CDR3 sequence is CASRRLRTSEQSDTQYF. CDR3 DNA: TGTGCCAGCAGGCGCCTTCGGACTAGCGAACAATCCGATACGCAGTATTTT.

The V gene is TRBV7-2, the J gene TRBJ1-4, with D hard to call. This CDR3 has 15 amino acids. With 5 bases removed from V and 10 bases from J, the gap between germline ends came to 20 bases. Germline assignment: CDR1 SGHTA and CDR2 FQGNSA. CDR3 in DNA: TGTGCCAGCAGCCCGGTGCGGGGAATCCAAGGAAAACTGTTTTTT. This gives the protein CASSPVRGIQGKLFF. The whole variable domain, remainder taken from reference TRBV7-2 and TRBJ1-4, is GAGVSQSPSNKVTEKGKDVELRCDPISGHTALYWYRQSLGQGLEFLIYFQGNSAPDKSGLPSDRFSAERTGGSVSTLTIQRTQQEDSAVYLCASSPVRGIQGKLFFGSGTQLSVL.